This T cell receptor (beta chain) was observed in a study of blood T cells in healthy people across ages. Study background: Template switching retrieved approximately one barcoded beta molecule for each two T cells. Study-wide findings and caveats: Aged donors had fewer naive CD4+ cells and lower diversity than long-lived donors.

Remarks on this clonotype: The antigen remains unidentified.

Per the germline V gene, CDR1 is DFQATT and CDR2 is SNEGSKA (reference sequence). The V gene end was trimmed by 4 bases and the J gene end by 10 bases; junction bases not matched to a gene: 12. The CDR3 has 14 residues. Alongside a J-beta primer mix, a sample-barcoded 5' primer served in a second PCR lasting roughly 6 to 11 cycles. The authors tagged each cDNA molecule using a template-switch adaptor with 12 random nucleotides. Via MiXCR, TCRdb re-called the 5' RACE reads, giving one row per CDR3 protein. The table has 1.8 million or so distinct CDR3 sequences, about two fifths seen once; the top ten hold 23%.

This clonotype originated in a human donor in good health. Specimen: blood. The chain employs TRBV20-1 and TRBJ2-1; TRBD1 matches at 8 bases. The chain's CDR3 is CSATIRQGFGEQFF. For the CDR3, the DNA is TGCAGTGCTACCATCCGACAGGGGTTTGGGGAGCAGTTCTTC.